The clone carrying this T cell receptor beta chain was seen only a few times. Its antigen is currently unknown. The data are from a study of T cells in Graves' hyperthyroidism and ophthalmopathy. General study points: Blood also showed most of the thyroid clonotypes that were expanded above 0.001.

Unmatched junction bases numbered 7, after V lost 2 bases and J lost 5 bases. Germline lookup yields CDR1 MNHEY and CDR2 SVGEGT. The CDR3 loop spans 17 amino acids. RNA transcripts gave rise to amplified TCR beta CDR3 regions. Carried out on the TCR CDR3, a first-round RT-PCR used the HTBI primer set. TCRdb used MiXCR to reprocess the multiplex PCR reads, holding one entry per CDR3 protein. The sample includes 300,000 to 450,000 distinct CDR3 sequences, roughly an eighth of them seen just once. The gene calls are TRBV6-2 or TRBV6-3 and TRBJ2-5, with 14 bases fitting TRBD2. This receptor was identified in a woman aged 18-29 years with Graves' hyperthyroidism. Sequenced input: blood. CDR3 residues: CASSYAQTSGGAETQYF. The CDR3 DNA reads TGTGCCAGCAGTTACGCCCAGACTAGCGGGGGGGCCGAGACCCAGTACTTC.